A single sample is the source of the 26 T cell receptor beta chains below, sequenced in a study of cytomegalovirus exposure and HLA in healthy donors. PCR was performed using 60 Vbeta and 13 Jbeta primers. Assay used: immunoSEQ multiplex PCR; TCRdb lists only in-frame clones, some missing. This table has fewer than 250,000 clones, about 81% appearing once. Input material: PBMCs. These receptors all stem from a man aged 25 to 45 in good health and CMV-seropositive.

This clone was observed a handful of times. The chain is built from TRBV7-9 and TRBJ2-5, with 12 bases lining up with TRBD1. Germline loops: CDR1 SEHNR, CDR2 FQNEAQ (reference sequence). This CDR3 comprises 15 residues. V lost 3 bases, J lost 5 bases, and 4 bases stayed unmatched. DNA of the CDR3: TGTGCCAGCAGCTTGGGACAGGGGGCGAGGGAGACCCAGTACTTC. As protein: CASSLGQGARETQYF.

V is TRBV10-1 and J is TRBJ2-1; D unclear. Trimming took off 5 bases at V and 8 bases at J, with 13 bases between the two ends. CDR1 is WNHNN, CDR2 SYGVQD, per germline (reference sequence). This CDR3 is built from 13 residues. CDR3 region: CASSLTCGHEQFF. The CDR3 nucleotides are TGCGCCAGCAGTCTCACTTGCGGCCATGAGCAGTTCTTC.

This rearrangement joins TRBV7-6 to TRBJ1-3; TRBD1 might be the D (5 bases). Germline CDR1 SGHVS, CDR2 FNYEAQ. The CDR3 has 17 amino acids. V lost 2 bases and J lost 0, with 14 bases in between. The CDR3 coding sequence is TGTGCCAGCAGCTTAAGGGATTTAGGGGCCTCTGGAAACACCATATATTTT. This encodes CASSLRDLGASGNTIYF.

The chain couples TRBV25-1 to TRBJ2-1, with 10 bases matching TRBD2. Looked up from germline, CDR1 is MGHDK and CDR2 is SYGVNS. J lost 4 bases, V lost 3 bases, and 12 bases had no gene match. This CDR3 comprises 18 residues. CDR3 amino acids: CASSDGGAGGPLYNEQFF. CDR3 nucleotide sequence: TGTGCCAGCAGTGATGGGGGAGCGGGAGGGCCGTTGTACAATGAGCAGTTCTTC. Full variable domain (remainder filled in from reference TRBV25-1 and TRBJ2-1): EADIYQTPRYLVIGTGKKITLECSQTMGHDKMYWYQQDPGMELHLIHYSYGVNSTEKGDLSSESTVSRIRTEHFPLTLESARPSHTSQYLCASSDGGAGGPLYNEQFFGPGTRLTVL.

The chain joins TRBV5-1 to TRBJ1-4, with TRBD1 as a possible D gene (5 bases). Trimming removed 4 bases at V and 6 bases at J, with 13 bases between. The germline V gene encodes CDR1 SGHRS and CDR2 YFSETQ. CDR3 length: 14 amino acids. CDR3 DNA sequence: TGCGCCAGCAGCCCCGACAGCGGGGATGAAAAACTGTTTTTT. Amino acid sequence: CASSPDSGDEKLFF.

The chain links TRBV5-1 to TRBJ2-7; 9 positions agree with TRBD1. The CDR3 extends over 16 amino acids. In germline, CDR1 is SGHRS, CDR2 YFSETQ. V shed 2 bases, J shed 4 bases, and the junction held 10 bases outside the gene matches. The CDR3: CASSFGIGDRVYEQYF. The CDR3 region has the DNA TGCGCCAGCAGCTTCGGGATTGGGGACAGGGTGTACGAGCAGTACTTC.

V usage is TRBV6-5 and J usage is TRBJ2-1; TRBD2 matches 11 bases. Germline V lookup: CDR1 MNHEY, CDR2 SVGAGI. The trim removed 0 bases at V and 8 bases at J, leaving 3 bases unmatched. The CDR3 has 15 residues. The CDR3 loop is CASSYSSGRGDEQFF. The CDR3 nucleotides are TGTGCCAGCAGTTACTCTAGCGGGAGGGGGGATGAGCAGTTCTTC.

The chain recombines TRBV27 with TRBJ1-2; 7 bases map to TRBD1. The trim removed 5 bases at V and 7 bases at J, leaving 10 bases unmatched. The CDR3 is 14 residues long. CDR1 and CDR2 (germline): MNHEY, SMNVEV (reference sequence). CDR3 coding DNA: TGTGCCAGCAGTGCAGCCGGGACAGTGAGTGGCTACACCTTC. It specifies CASSAAGTVSGYTF.

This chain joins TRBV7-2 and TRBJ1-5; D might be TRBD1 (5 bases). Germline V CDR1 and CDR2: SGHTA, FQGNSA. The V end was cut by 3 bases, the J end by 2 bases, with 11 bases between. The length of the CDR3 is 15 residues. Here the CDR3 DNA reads TGTGCCAGCAGCTTGACCAGGGTCGGCAATCAGCCCCAGCATTTT. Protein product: CASSLTRVGNQPQHF.

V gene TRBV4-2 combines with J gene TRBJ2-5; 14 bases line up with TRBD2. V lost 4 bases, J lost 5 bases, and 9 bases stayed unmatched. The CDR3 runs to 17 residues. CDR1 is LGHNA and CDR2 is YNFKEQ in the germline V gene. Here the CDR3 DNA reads TGTGCCAGCAGCCTAGGGAGACTAGCGGGGGGGCCGGAGACCCAGTACTTC. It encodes CASSLGRLAGGPETQYF.

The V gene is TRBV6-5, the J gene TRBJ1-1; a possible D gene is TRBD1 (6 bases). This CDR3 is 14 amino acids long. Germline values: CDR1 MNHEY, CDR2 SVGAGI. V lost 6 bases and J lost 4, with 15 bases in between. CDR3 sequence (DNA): TGTGCCAGCAGGCCAACAGGGAGCGGCACTGAAGCTTTCTTT. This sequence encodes CASRPTGSGTEAFF.

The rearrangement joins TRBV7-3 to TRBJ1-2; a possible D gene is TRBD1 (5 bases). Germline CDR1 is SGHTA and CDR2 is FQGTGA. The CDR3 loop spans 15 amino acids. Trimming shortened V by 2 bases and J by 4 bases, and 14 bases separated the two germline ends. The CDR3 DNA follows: TGTGCCAGCAGCTTAGGTGGGGTGGGGCCCTATGGCTACACCTTC. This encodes CASSLGGVGPYGYTF.

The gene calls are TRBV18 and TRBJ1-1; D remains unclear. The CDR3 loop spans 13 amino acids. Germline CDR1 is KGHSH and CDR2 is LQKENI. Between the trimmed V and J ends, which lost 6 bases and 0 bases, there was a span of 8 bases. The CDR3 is CASSSGLNTEAFF. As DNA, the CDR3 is TGTGCCAGCTCTTCCGGGTTGAACACTGAAGCTTTCTTT.

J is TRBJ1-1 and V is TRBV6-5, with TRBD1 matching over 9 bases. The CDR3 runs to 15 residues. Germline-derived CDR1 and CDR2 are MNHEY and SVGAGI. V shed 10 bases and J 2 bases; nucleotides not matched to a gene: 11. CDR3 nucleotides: TGTGCCACCTCCTTGGGACAGGGCTTTAACACTGAAGCTTTCTTT. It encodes CATSLGQGFNTEAFF.

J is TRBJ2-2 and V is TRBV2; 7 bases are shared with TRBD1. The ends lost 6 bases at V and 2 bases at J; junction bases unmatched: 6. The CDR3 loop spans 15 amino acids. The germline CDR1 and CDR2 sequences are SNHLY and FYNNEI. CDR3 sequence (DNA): TGTGCCAGCAGCGAGGGACAGACAAACACCGGGGAGCTGTTTTTT. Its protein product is CASSEGQTNTGELFF.

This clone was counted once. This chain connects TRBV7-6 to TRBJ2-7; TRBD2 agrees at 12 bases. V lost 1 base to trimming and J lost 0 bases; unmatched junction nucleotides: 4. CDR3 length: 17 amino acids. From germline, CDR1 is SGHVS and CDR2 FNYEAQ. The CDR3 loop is CASSLETSGSVSYEQYF. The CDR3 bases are TGTGCCAGCAGCTTAGAGACTAGCGGGAGTGTCTCCTACGAGCAGTACTTC.

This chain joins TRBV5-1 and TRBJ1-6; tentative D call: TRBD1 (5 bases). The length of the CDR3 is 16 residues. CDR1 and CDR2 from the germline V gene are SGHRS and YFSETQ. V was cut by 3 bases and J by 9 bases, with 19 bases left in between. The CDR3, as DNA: TGCGCCAGCAGCTGGGAGGGGAGCCCCGGGACTTCACCCCTCCACTTT. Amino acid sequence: CASSWEGSPGTSPLHF.

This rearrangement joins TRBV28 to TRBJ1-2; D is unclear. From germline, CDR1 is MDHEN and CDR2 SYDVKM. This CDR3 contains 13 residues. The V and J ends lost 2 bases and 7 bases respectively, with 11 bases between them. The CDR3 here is CASSLDMTPGYTF. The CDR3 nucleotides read TGTGCCAGCAGTTTAGATATGACACCTGGCTACACCTTC.

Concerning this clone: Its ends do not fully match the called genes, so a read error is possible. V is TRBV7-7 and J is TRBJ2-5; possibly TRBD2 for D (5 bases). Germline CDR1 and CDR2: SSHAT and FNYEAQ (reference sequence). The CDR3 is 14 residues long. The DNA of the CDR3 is TGTGCTAGCAGCTTAGGAGAGGGACAAGAGACCCAGTACTTC. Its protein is CASSLGEGQETQYF.

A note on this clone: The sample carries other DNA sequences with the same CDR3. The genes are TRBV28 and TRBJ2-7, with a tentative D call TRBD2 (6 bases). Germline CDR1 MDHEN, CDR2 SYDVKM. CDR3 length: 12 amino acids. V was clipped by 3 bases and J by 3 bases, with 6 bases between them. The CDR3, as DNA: TGTGCCAGCAGTTTGGGAGGCTACGAGCAGTACTTC. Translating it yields CASSLGGYEQYF.

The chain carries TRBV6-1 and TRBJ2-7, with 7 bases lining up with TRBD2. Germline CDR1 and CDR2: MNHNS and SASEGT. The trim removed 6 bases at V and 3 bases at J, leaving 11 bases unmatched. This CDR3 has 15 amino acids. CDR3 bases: TGTGCCAGCAGGATGGGGAGGGTAGGGAACTACGAGCAGTACTTC. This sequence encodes CASRMGRVGNYEQYF.

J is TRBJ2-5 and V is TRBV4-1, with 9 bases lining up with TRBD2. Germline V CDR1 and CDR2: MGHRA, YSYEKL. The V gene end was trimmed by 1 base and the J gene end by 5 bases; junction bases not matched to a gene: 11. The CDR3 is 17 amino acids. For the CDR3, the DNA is TGCGCCAGCAGCCAAGGGAAGCGGGGGGCTTCGAGGGAGACCCAGTACTTC. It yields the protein CASSQGKRGASRETQYF.

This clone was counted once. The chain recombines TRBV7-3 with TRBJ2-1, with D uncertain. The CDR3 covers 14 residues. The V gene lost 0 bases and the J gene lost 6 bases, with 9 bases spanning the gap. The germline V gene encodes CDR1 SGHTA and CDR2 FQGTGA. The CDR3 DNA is TGTGCCAGCAGCTTAACCCTCCCAGGCAATGAGCAGTTCTTC. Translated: CASSLTLPGNEQFF.

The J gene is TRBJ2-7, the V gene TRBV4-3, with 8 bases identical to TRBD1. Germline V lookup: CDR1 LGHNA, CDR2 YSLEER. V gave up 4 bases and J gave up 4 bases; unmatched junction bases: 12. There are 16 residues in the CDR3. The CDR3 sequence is CASSRTGQEDLYEQYF. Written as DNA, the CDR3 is TGCGCCAGCAGCCGGACGGGACAGGAGGATCTGTACGAGCAGTACTTC.

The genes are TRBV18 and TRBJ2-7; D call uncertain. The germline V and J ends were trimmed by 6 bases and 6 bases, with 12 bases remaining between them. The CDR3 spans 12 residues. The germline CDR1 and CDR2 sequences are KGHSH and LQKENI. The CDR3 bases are TGTGCCAGCTCGACTGCCTTACTCGAGCAGTACTTC. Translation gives CASSTALLEQYF.

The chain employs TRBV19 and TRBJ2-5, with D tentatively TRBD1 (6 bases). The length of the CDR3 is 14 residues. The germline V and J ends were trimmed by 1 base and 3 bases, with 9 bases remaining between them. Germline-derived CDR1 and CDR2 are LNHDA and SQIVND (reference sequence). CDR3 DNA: TGTGCCAGTAGTATAGGAGGGGGAAAAGAGACCCAGTACTTC. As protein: CASSIGGGKETQYF.